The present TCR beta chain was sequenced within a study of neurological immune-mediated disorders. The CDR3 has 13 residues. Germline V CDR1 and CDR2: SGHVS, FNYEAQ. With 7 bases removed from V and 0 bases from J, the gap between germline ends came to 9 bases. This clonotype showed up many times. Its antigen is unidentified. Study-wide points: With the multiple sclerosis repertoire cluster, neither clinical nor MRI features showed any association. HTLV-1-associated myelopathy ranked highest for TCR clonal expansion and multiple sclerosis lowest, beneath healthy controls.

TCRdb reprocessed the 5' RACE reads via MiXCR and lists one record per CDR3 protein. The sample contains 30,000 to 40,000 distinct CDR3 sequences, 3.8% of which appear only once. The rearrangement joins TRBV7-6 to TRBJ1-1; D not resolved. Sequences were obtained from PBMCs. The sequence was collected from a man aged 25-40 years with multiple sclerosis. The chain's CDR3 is CASTAGLNTEAFF. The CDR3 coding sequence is TGTGCCAGCACAGCGGGCCTGAACACTGAAGCTTTCTTT.